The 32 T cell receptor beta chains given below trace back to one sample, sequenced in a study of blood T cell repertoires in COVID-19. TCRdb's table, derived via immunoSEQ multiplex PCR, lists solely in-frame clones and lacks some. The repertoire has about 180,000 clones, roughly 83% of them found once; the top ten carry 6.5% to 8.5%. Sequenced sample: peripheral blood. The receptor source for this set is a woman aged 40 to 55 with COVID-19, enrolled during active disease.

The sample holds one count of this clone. Here the CDR3 reads CASSLVAGSYEQYF. The DNA of the CDR3 is TGTGCCAGCAGCTTAGTGGCGGGTTCCTACGAGCAGTACTTC. The gene calls are TRBV11-2 and TRBJ2-7, with TRBD2 as a possible D gene (5 bases). CDR1 and CDR2 (germline): SGHAT, FQNNGV. This CDR3 has 14 residues. Trimming stripped 1 base from V and 1 base from J, with 8 bases between.

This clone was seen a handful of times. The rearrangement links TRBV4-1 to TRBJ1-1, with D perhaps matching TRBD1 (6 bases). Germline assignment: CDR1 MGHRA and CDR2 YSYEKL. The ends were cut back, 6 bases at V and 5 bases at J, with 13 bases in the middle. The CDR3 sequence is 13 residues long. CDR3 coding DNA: TGCGCCAGCAGTTTGGGGGCGGAAACTGAAGCTTTCTTT. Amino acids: CASSLGAETEAFF.

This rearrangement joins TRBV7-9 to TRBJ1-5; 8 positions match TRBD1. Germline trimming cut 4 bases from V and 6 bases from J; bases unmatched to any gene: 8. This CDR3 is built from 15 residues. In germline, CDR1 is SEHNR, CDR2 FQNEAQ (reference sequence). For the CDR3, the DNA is TGTGCCAGCAGCTCCGGGACAGGTTTTTTTCAGCCCCAGCATTTT. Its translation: CASSSGTGFFQPQHF. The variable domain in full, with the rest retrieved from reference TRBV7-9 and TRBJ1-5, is DTGVSQNPRHKITKRGQNVTFRCDPISEHNRLYWYRQTLGQGPEFLTYFQNEAQLEKSRLLSDRFSAERPKGSFSTLEIQRTEQGDSAMYLCASSSGTGFFQPQHFGDGTRLSIL.

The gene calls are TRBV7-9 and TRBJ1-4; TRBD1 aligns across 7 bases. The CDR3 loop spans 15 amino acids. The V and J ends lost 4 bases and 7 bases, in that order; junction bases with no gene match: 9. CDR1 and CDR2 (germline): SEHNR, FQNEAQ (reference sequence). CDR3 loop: CASSSPTGMSEKLFF. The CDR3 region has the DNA TGTGCCAGCAGCTCCCCGACAGGGATGTCTGAAAAACTGTTTTTT.

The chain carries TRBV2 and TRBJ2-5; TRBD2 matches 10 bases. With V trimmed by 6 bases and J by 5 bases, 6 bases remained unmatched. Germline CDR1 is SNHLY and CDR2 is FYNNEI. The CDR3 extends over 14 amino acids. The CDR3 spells CASRRLAGAETQYF. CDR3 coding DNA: TGTGCCAGCAGACGGCTAGCGGGGGCTGAGACCCAGTACTTC. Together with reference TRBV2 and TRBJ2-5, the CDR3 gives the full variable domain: EPEVTQTPSHQVTQMGQEVILRCVPISNHLYFYWYRQILGQKVEFLVSFYNNEISEKSEIFDDQFSVERPDGSNFTLKIRSTKLEDSAMYFCASRRLAGAETQYFGPGTRLLVL.

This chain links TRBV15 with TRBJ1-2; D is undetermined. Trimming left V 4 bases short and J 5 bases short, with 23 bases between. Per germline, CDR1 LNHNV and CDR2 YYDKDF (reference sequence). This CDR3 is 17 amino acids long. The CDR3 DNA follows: TGTGCCACCAGCAAGGAGTTCAGTGCGGTCTACCCTTATGGCTACACCTTC. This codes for CATSKEFSAVYPYGYTF.

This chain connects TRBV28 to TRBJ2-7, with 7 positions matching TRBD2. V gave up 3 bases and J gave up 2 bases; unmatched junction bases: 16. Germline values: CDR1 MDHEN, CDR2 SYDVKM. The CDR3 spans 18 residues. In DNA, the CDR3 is TGTGCCAGCAGTTTCCCCGTTGTCTCAGCGGGAAACACCTACGAGCAGTACTTC. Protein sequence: CASSFPVVSAGNTYEQYF.

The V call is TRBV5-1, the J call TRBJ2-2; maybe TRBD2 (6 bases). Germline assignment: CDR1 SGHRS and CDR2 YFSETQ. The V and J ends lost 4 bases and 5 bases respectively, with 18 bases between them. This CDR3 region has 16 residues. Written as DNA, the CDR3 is TGCGCCAGCAGCGTCGGGGGACTGATCGGGACCGGGGAGCTGTTTTTT. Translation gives CASSVGGLIGTGELFF. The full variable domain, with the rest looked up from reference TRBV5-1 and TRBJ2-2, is KAGVTQTPRYLIKTRGQQVTLSCSPISGHRSVSWYQQTPGQGLQFLFEYFSETQRNKGNFPGRFSGRQFSNSRSEMNVSTLELGDSALYLCASSVGGLIGTGELFFGEGSRLTVL.

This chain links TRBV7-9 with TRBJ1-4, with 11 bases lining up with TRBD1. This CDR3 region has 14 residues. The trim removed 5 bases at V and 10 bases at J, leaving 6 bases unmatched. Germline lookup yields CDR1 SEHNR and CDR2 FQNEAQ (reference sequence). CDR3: CASSGTGGHVKLFF. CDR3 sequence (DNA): TGTGCCAGCAGCGGGACAGGGGGGCATGTAAAACTGTTTTTT.

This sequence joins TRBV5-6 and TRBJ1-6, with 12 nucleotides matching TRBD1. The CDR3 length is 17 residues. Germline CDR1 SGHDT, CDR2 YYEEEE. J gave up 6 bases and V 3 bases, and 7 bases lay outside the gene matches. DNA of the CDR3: TGTGCCAGCAGCTCACCGGGACAGGGGGCCGGTAATTCACCCCTCCACTTT. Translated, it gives CASSSPGQGAGNSPLHF.

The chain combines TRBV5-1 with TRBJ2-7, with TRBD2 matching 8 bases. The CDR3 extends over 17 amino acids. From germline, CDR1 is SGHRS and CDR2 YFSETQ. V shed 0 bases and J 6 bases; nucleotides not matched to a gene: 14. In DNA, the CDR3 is TGCGCCAGCAGCTTGGATTCCCATCGGGGGGGTGTCCGCGAGCAGTACTTC. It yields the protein CASSLDSHRGGVREQYF.

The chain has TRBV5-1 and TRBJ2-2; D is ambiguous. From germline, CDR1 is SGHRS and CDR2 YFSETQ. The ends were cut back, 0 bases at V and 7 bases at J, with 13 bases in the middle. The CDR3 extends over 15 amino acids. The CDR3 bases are TGCGCCAGCAGCTTGGTGACTCCACCCGACGGGGAGCTGTTTTTT. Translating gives CASSLVTPPDGELFF.

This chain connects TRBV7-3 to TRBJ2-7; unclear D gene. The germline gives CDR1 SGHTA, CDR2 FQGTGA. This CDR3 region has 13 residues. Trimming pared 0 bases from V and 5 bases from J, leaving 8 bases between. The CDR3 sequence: CASSLTNEHEQYF. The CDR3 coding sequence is TGTGCCAGCAGCTTAACGAATGAGCACGAGCAGTACTTC. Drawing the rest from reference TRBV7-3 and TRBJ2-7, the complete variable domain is GAGVSQTPSNKVTEKGKYVELRCDPISGHTALYWYRQSLGQGPEFLIYFQGTGAADDSGLPNDRFFAVRPEGSVSTLKIQRTERGDSAVYLCASSLTNEHEQYFGPGTRLTVT.

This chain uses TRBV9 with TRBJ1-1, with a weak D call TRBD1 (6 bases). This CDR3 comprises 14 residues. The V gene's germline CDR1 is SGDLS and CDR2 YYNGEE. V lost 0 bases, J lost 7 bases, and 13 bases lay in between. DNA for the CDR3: TGTGCCAGCAGCGTAGATGAGTGGACAGTTGAAGCTTTCTTT. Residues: CASSVDEWTVEAFF.

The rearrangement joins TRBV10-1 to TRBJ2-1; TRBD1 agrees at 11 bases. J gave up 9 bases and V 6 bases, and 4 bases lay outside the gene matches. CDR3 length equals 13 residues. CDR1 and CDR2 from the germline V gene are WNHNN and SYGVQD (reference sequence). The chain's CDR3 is CASRPGQGGEQFF. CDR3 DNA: TGCGCCAGCAGACCGGGACAGGGGGGTGAGCAGTTCTTC.

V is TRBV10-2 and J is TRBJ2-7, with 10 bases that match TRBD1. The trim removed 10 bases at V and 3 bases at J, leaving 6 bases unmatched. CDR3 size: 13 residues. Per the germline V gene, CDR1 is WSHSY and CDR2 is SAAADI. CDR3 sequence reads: CATGGQGLYEQYF. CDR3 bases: TGCGCCACCGGGGGACAGGGGCTCTACGAGCAGTACTTC.

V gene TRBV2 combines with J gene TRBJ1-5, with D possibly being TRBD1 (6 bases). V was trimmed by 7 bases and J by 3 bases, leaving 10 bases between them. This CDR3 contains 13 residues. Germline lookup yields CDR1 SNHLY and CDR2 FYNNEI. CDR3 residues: CASIRDTNQPQHF. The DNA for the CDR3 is TGTGCCAGCATCCGGGACACCAATCAGCCCCAGCATTTT.

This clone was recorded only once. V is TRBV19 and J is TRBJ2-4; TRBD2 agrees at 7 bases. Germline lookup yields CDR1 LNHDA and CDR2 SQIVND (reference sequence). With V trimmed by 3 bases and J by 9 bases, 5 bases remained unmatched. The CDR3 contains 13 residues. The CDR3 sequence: CASSMGGSGIQYF. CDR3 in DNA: TGTGCCAGTAGTATGGGGGGGAGTGGCATTCAGTACTTC. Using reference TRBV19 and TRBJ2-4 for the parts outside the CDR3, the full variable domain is DGGITQSPKYLFRKEGQNVTLSCEQNLNHDAMYWYRQDPGQGLRLIYYSQIVNDFQKGDIAEGYSVSREKKESFPLTVTSAQKNPTAFYLCASSMGGSGIQYFGAGTRLSVL.

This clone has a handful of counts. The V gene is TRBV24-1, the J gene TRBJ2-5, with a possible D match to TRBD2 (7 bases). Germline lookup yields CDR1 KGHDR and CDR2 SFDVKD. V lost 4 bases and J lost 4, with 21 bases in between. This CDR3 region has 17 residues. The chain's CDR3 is CATSDPGRGGGRETQYF. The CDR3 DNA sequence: TGTGCCACCAGTGACCCGGGGAGGGGCGGGGGCCGAGAGACCCAGTACTTC.

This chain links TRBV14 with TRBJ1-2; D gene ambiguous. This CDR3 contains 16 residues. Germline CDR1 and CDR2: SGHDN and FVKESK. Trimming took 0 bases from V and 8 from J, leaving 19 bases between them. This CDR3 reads CASSQDRFGRERGYTF. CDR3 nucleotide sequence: TGTGCCAGCAGCCAAGATCGATTTGGGCGGGAGAGGGGCTACACCTTC. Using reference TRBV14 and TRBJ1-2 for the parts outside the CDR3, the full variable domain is EAGVTQFPSHSVIEKGQTVTLRCDPISGHDNLYWYRRVMGKEIKFLLHFVKESKQDESGMPNNRFLAERTGGTYSTLKVQPAELEDSGVYFCASSQDRFGRERGYTFGSGTRLTVV.

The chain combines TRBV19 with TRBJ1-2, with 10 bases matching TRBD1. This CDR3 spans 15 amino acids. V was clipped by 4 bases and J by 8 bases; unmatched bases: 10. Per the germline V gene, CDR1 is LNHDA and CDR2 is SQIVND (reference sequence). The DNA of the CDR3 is TGTGCCAGTAGTAACCAGACAGGGGGCTGGCGAGGCTACACCTTC. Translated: CASSNQTGGWRGYTF.

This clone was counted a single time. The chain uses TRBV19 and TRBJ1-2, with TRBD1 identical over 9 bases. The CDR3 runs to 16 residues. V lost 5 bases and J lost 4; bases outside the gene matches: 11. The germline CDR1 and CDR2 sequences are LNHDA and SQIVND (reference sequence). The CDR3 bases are TGTGCCAGTAGTTCGGGACAGGGCGGGTCTGTCTATGGCTACACCTTC. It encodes CASSSGQGGSVYGYTF.

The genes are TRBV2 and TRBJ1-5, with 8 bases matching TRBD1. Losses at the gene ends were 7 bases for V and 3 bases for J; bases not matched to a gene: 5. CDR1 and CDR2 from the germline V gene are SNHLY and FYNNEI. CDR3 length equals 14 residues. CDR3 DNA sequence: TGTGCCAGCACCCGGACAGGGACCAATCAGCCCCAGCATTTT. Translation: CASTRTGTNQPQHF.

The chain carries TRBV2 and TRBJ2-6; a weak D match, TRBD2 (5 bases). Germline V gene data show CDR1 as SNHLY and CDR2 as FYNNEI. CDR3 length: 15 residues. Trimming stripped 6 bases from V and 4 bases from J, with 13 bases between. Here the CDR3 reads CASSTLAYGANVLTF. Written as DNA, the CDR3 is TGTGCCAGCAGCACCCTAGCTTACGGGGCCAACGTCCTGACTTTC. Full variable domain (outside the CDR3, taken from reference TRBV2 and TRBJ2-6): EPEVTQTPSHQVTQMGQEVILRCVPISNHLYFYWYRQILGQKVEFLVSFYNNEISEKSEIFDDQFSVERPDGSNFTLKIRSTKLEDSAMYFCASSTLAYGANVLTFGAGSRLTVL.

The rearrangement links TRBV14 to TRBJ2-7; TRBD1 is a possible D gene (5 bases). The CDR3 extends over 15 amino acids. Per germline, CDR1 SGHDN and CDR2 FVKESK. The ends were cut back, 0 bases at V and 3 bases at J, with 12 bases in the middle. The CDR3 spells CASSQDEQGIYEQYF. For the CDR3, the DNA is TGTGCCAGCAGCCAAGACGAGCAGGGCATCTACGAGCAGTACTTC.

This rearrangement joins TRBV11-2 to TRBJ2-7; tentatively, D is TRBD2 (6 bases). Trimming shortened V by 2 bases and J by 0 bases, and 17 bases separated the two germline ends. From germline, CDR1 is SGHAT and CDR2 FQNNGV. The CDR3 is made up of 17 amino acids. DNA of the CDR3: TGTGCCAGCAGCTTAAAAAGCGGGTGGGGGACCTCCTACGAGCAGTACTTC. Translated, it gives CASSLKSGWGTSYEQYF.

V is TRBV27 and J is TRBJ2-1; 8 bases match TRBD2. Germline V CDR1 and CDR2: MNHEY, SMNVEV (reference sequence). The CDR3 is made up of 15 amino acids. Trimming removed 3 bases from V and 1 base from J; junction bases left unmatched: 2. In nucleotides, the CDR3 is TGTGCCAGCAGTTTTAGCGGGGTATCCTACAATGAGCAGTTCTTC. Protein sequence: CASSFSGVSYNEQFF.

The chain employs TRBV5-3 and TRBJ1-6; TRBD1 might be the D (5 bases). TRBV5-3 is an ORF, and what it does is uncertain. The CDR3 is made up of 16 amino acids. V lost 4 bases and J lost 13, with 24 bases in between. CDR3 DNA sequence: TGTGCCAGAAGCCCCGGACAAGATCTTTTCGAGGAGCCCCTCCACTTT. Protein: CARSPGQDLFEEPLHF.

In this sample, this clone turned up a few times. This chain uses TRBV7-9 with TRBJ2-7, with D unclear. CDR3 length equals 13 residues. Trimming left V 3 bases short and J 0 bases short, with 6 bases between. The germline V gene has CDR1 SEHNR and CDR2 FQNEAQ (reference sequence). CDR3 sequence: CASSLPSSYEQYF. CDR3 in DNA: TGTGCCAGCAGCTTGCCCAGCTCCTACGAGCAGTACTTC.

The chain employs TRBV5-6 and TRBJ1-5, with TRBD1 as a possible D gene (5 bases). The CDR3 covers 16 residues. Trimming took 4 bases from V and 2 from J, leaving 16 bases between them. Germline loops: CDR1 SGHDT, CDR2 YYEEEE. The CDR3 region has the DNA TGTGCCAGCAGCCGGGGGAGGGCTGGGGGCAATCAGCCCCAGCATTTT. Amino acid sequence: CASSRGRAGGNQPQHF.

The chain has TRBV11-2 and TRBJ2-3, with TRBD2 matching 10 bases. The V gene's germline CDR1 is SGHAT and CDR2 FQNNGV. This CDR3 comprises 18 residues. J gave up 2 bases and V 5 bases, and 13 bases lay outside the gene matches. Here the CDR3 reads CASSVGGASGRDTDTQYF. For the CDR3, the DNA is TGTGCCAGCAGCGTAGGTGGGGCTAGCGGGAGAGACACAGATACGCAGTATTTT. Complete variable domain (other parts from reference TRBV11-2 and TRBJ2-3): EAGVAQSPRYKIIEKRQSVAFWCNPISGHATLYWYQQILGQGPKLLIQFQNNGVVDDSQLPKDRFSAERLKGVDSTLKIQPAKLEDSAVYLCASSVGGASGRDTDTQYFGPGTRLTVL.

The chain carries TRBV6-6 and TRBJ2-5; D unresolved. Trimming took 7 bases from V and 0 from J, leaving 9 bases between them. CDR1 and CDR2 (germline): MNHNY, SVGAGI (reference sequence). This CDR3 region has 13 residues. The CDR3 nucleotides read TGTGCCAGCAAACGGTCCCACCAAGAGACCCAGTACTTC. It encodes CASKRSHQETQYF.